Listed here are 13 T cell receptor beta chains from one sample, sequenced in a study of OX40 agonist ivuxolimab in advanced cancers. Some clones are missing from TCRdb's copy, which holds only in-frame ones; the method was immunoSEQ multiplex PCR. The repertoire includes around 21,000 clones, 83% of them detected once, and around a fifth sits in the top ten. The sequencing here drew on CD4+ or CD8+ T cells sorted from blood, taken in a trial of the OX40 agonist ivuxolimab. These receptors all stem from an adult with an advanced solid tumor such as melanoma, head and neck, liver or kidney cancer.

This sequence joins TRBV5-1 and TRBJ2-5, with D possibly matching TRBD2 (5 bases). The ends were cut back, 4 bases at V and 7 bases at J, with 20 bases in the middle. Germline CDR1 SGHRS, CDR2 YFSETQ. The CDR3 consists of 15 residues. Here the CDR3 DNA reads TGCGCCAGCAGCGCATCCGACCGGGGTGAGGGGACCCAGTACTTC. Encoded protein: CASSASDRGEGTQYF.

The chain couples TRBV9 to TRBJ2-2, with a weak D call TRBD2 (5 bases). CDR1 is SGDLS, CDR2 YYNGEE, per germline. This CDR3 comprises 17 residues. V was clipped by 3 bases and J by 1 base, with 16 bases between them. The CDR3 spells CASSGPEGRVNTGELFF. The DNA of the CDR3 is TGTGCCAGCAGCGGCCCGGAAGGGCGGGTGAACACCGGGGAGCTGTTTTTT. The full variable domain, its missing parts supplied by reference TRBV9 and TRBJ2-2, is DSGVTQTPKHLITATGQRVTLRCSPRSGDLSVYWYQQSLDQGLQFLIQYYNGEERAKGNILERFSAQQFPDLHSELNLSSLELGDSALYFCASSGPEGRVNTGELFFGEGSRLTVL.

This clone has just one count. The rearrangement links TRBV21-1 to TRBJ1-1. TRBV21-1 is described as a pseudogene. This CDR3 is built from 12 residues. CDR3 residues: CASSKRTAEAFF. The CDR3 bases are TGTGCCAGCAGCAAAAGGACGGCTGAAGCTTTCTTT.

The chain has TRBV5-1 and TRBJ2-5; 8 bases agree with TRBD1. The V segment lost 2 bases and the J segment 4 bases; nucleotides outside the gene matches: 4. CDR3 length: 14 residues. Per the germline V gene, CDR1 is SGHRS and CDR2 is YFSETQ. The CDR3 spells CASSFGQGGETQYF. In nucleotides, the CDR3 is TGCGCCAGCAGCTTCGGACAGGGAGGAGAGACCCAGTACTTC.

The chain uses TRBV9 and TRBJ2-7; 8 nucleotides match TRBD1. The V segment lost 3 bases and the J segment 4 bases; nucleotides outside the gene matches: 9. Per germline, CDR1 SGDLS and CDR2 YYNGEE. The CDR3 has 15 residues. CDR3 in amino acids: CASSAQDRDLYEQYF. The DNA of the CDR3 is TGTGCCAGCAGCGCTCAGGACAGGGACCTATACGAGCAGTACTTC.

The CDR3 protein is CASSLVAGENNEQFF. The CDR3 nucleotides read TGTGCCAGCAGCCTCGTAGCGGGGGAGAACAATGAGCAGTTCTTC. The chain is built from TRBV5-4 and TRBJ2-1; 9 bases line up with TRBD2. CDR1 is SGHNT and CDR2 is YYREEE in the germline V gene (reference sequence). The CDR3 totals 15 residues. V was clipped by 4 bases and J by 5 bases; unmatched bases: 7.

Only a few counts were recorded for this clone. The rearrangement links TRBV6-5 to TRBJ2-7; maybe TRBD2 (6 bases). V was cut by 1 base and J by 3 bases, with 7 bases left in between. Germline values: CDR1 MNHEY, CDR2 SVGAGI. The CDR3 covers 13 residues. The CDR3 coding sequence is TGTGCCAGCAGTTACTTTAGCGGCTACGAGCAGTACTTC. Its translation: CASSYFSGYEQYF.

This rearrangement joins TRBV6-1 to TRBJ2-1; TRBD2 aligns across 8 bases. V shed 7 bases, J shed 1 base, and the junction held 6 bases outside the gene matches. The CDR3 covers 15 residues. Per germline, CDR1 MNHNS and CDR2 SASEGT. CDR3 sequence reads: CASTGGVLSYNEQFF. For the CDR3, the DNA is TGTGCCAGCACGGGGGGGGTATTGTCCTACAATGAGCAGTTCTTC.

The rearrangement joins TRBV28 to TRBJ2-5, with 11 bases aligning to TRBD1. The J call may be faulty, since TRBJ2-7 better matches the DNA end. This CDR3 comprises 15 residues. The germline CDR1 and CDR2 sequences are MDHEN and SYDVKM. The CDR3 here is CASGPGTGGGYEQYF. The CDR3 DNA follows: TGTGCCAGCGGCCCCGGGACAGGGGGTGGCTACGAGCAGTACTTC.

This chain connects TRBV6-6 to TRBJ1-4, with D possibly being TRBD1 (6 bases). Trimming shortened V by 5 bases and J by 4 bases, and 14 bases separated the two germline ends. This CDR3 comprises 15 residues. CDR1 is MNHNY and CDR2 is SVGAGI in the germline V gene (reference sequence). For the CDR3, the DNA is TGTGCCAGCAGTACGAACAGGGAGGGTAATGAAAAACTGTTTTTT. Translated: CASSTNREGNEKLFF.

In nucleotides, the CDR3 is TGTGCCAGCAGTCCCGGGACTAGCGGGAGGGACAATGAGCAGTTCTTC. Translating it yields CASSPGTSGRDNEQFF. The J gene is TRBJ2-1, the V gene TRBV2, with 16 bases matching TRBD2. CDR1 is SNHLY and CDR2 is FYNNEI in the germline V gene. This CDR3 has 16 residues. V lost 5 bases to trimming and J lost 5 bases; unmatched junction nucleotides: 3.

This chain links TRBV7-2 with TRBJ1-1; D is unclear. Trimming left V 2 bases short and J 3 bases short, with 10 bases between. This CDR3 contains 14 residues. CDR1 and CDR2 from the germline V gene are SGHTA and FQGNSA. The CDR3, as DNA: TGTGCCAGCAGCTTACACTTCGGGGACACTGAAGCTTTCTTT. Translating gives CASSLHFGDTEAFF.

The gene calls are TRBV10-2 and TRBJ2-1; D is unresolved. In germline, CDR1 is WSHSY, CDR2 SAAADI. The V and J ends lost 2 bases and 4 bases respectively, with 6 bases between them. The CDR3 spans 13 residues. The CDR3 reads CASSESYYNEQFF. CDR3 bases: TGCGCCAGCAGTGAGAGCTATTACAATGAGCAGTTCTTC.